This T cell receptor (beta chain) is from a study of glioma-infiltrating T cells after dendritic cell vaccination. Time point described: after dendritic cell vaccination, including at tumor progression/relapse. Selection required adequate fresh-frozen tumor tissue plus more than two years' survival data. Isocitrate dehydrogenase mutation was absent in all glioblastoma patients. Findings and limits, study-wide: Patients with more pretreatment TILs had longer time to progression and survival.

Method: immunoSEQ multiplex PCR; TCRdb's copy keeps in-frame clones and lacks some. The table includes about 99,000 clones, approximately 80% detected once. With 5 bases clipped from V and 7 bases from J, the junction kept 10 bases outside the gene matches. The length of the CDR3 is 15 residues. Germline CDR1 reads MNHNS; CDR2 reads SASEGT. Worth noting for this clone: Its antigen remains unknown.

Sequences were derived from blood, sampled after dendritic cell vaccination. The sequence was obtained from a human donor with glioblastoma. V usage is TRBV6-1 and J usage is TRBJ2-7, with 11 positions matching TRBD1. CDR3 amino acids: CASSQSGTGGREQYF. The CDR3 DNA sequence: TGTGCCAGCAGTCAATCTGGGACAGGGGGTCGGGAGCAGTACTTC.